This passage covers 25 T cell receptor beta chains from one sample sequenced in a study of cytomegalovirus exposure and HLA in healthy donors. Amplification used 60 Vbeta primers and 13 Jbeta primers. Measured with immunoSEQ multiplex PCR; TCRdb has only the in-frame clones, and not every one. This sample has about 150,000 clones, with approximately 69% found just once. Source material: PBMCs. The receptors stem from a man aged 25-45 years in good health and CMV-seronegative.

The J gene is TRBJ2-7, the V gene TRBV19; possible D gene TRBD1, 6 bases. CDR3 size: 14 residues. The V end was cut by 5 bases, the J end by 0 bases, with 11 bases between. Germline loops: CDR1 LNHDA, CDR2 SQIVND (reference sequence). The CDR3 here is CASSVDSNSYEQYF. CDR3 sequence (DNA): TGTGCCAGTAGTGTGGACAGCAACTCCTACGAGCAGTACTTC.

This clone has only a few counts. V is TRBV7-9 and J is TRBJ2-2; TRBD1 agrees at 8 bases. V shed 5 bases and J 5 bases; nucleotides not matched to a gene: 4. Germline V gives CDR1 SEHNR, CDR2 FQNEAQ (reference sequence). This CDR3 has 14 amino acids. The CDR3 coding sequence is TGTGCCAGCAGCGCCGACAGGGGAACCGGGGAGCTGTTTTTT. This encodes CASSADRGTGELFF.

A few counts support this clone. The chain has TRBV5-4 and TRBJ2-7, with 9 bases lining up with TRBD1. V lost 4 bases, J lost 7 bases, and 6 bases stayed unmatched. This CDR3 spans 13 amino acids. Germline V gives CDR1 SGHNT, CDR2 YYREEE (reference sequence). CDR3: CASSPDGTGEQYF. The CDR3 DNA sequence: TGTGCCAGCAGCCCTGACGGGACAGGGGAGCAGTACTTC.

The chain is built from TRBV5-4 and TRBJ1-5, with 7 bases lining up with TRBD1. Trimming at V came to 4 bases and at J to 6 bases, leaving 7 bases not matched to a gene. The CDR3 loop spans 14 amino acids. The V gene's germline CDR1 is SGHNT and CDR2 YYREEE (reference sequence). In nucleotides, the CDR3 is TGTGCCAGCAGCCCCGGGACAGACGGTCAGCCCCAGCATTTT. Translating gives CASSPGTDGQPQHF.

J is TRBJ2-1 and V is TRBV9; 10 bases fit TRBD2. The CDR3 is 15 residues long. CDR1 is SGDLS and CDR2 is YYNGEE in the germline V gene. Unmatched junction bases numbered 3, after V lost 0 bases and J lost 6 bases. CDR3 nucleotide sequence: TGTGCCAGCAGCGTAGGAGCGGGGGGGCCCAATGAGCAGTTCTTC. It specifies CASSVGAGGPNEQFF.

The chain links TRBV28 to TRBJ2-7; TRBD1 might be the D (6 bases). Germline V gives CDR1 MDHEN, CDR2 SYDVKM. Trimming left V 3 bases short and J 2 bases short, with 11 bases between. This CDR3 region has 14 residues. The CDR3 loop is CASSFSGTPYEQYF. CDR3 bases: TGTGCCAGCAGTTTCTCGGGGACACCCTACGAGCAGTACTTC. The full variable domain, its missing parts supplied by reference TRBV28 and TRBJ2-7, is DVKVTQSSRYLVKRTGEKVFLECVQDMDHENMFWYRQDPGLGLRLIYFSYDVKMKEKGDIPEGYSVSREKKERFSLILESASTNQTSMYLCASSFSGTPYEQYFGPGTRLTVT.

The chain is built from TRBV7-2 and TRBJ2-3; D ambiguous. Per the germline V gene, CDR1 is SGHTA and CDR2 is FQGNSA. V was clipped by 6 bases and J by 6 bases, with 19 bases between them. The CDR3 contains 15 residues. The CDR3, as DNA: TGTGCCAGCAGTTCCCGCTTTAGCCCTCGGGATACGCAGTATTTT. This codes for CASSSRFSPRDTQYF.

This chain's CDR3 is CASSDGGLEQYF. The CDR3 coding sequence is TGTGCCAGCAGTGATGGGGGCCTCGAGCAGTACTTC. The chain uses TRBV6-4 and TRBJ2-7, with D perhaps matching TRBD1 (6 bases). The CDR3 contains 12 residues. The germline CDR1 and CDR2 sequences are MRHNA and SNTAGT. Trimming removed 3 bases at V and 6 bases at J, with 9 bases between.

The genes are TRBV6-1 and TRBJ2-2, with a possible D match to TRBD2 (7 bases). The CDR3 length is 15 residues. Deletions cut 6 bases from V and 6 bases from J, with 17 bases between. Germline V gene sequence: CDR1 MNHNS, CDR2 SASEGT. CDR3 loop: CASRSEGGAPGELFF. DNA of the CDR3: TGTGCCAGCAGGTCCGAGGGGGGGGCTCCCGGGGAGCTGTTTTTT.

The V gene is TRBV4-1, the J gene TRBJ2-7; possible D gene TRBD2, 5 bases. V lost 0 bases to trimming and J lost 5 bases, with 14 bases between them. Germline V CDR1 and CDR2: MGHRA, YSYEKL. The length of the CDR3 is 15 residues. Written as DNA, the CDR3 is TGCGCCAGCAGCCAAGACAGGCTTAACGGGGACGAGCAGTACTTC. It is translated as CASSQDRLNGDEQYF.

In its sample, this clone was seen a few times. The chain combines TRBV19 with TRBJ2-2, with 8 bases matching TRBD1. Unmatched junction bases numbered 10, after V lost 6 bases and J lost 7 bases. The CDR3 totals 15 residues. From germline, CDR1 is LNHDA and CDR2 SQIVND (reference sequence). The DNA for the CDR3 is TGTGCCAGTAGCCTAAAGACAGGGGATGGCGGGGAGCTGTTTTTT. It codes for CASSLKTGDGGELFF.

This chain joins TRBV5-6 and TRBJ1-2, with D possibly TRBD1 on 5 matching bases. The CDR3 sequence is 13 residues long. Germline CDR1 is SGHDT and CDR2 is YYEEEE. Trimming cost V 0 bases and J 3 bases, with 6 bases left between them. The CDR3 DNA reads as TGTGCCAGCAGCTTGGGGGGCGACTATGGCTACACCTTC. This encodes CASSLGGDYGYTF.

In the case of this clone: An end of the junction differs from the germline gene, which may be a read error. This same CDR3 is encoded by further DNA sequences in the sample. This chain connects TRBV4-2 to TRBJ2-3, with TRBD2 as a possible D gene (5 bases). Germline V gene data show CDR1 as LGHNA and CDR2 as YNFKEQ. The CDR3 is 17 residues long. DNA for the CDR3: TGTGCCAGTAGCCAAGAGCTTGGGAGCGACGACACAGATACGCAGTATTTT. The encoded protein is CASSQELGSDDTDTQYF.

The chain carries TRBV6-1 and TRBJ1-1; the D gene is possibly TRBD1 (5 bases). The CDR3 covers 15 residues. Germline CDR1 and CDR2: MNHNS and SASEGT. Between the trimmed V and J ends, which lost 2 bases and 10 bases, there was a span of 20 bases. The CDR3 sequence: CASSERTGTKVGAFF. The CDR3 coding sequence is TGTGCCAGCAGTGAAAGAACAGGCACGAAAGTCGGAGCTTTCTTT.

V gene TRBV29-1 combines with J gene TRBJ1-2; TRBD1 matches at 8 bases. Germline V gene sequence: CDR1 SQVTM, CDR2 ANQGSEA. Trimming took 5 bases from V and 3 from J; bases not matched to a gene: 5. The CDR3 has 13 amino acids. The CDR3 nucleotides read TGCAGCGTTTGGACAGGGTCCTACTATGGCTACACCTTC. Its translation: CSVWTGSYYGYTF.

The rearrangement joins TRBV18 to TRBJ1-1, with a tentative D call TRBD1 (5 bases). The ends were cut back, 1 base at V and 4 bases at J, with 10 bases in the middle. CDR3 length: 14 residues. Germline CDR1 reads KGHSH; CDR2 reads LQKENI. The CDR3 bases are TGTGCCAGCTCACCACAGGCTAGGGGCACTGAAGCTTTCTTT. Translated: CASSPQARGTEAFF.

This clone was seen a single time. The chain joins TRBV5-1 to TRBJ2-7, with TRBD1 matching 10 bases. Germline assignment: CDR1 SGHRS and CDR2 YFSETQ. The CDR3 covers 16 residues. Trimming cost V 3 bases and J 8 bases; bases outside gene matches: 14. CDR3: CASSSGQGTSRAKQYF. In nucleotides, the CDR3 is TGCGCCAGCAGCTCGGGACAGGGGACGTCTAGAGCCAAGCAGTACTTC.

This chain uses TRBV28 with TRBJ1-1, with D uncertain. V was pared by 3 bases and J by 6 bases, with 14 bases between. The CDR3 is 14 amino acids. Germline V gives CDR1 MDHEN, CDR2 SYDVKM. The CDR3 nucleotides are TGTGCCAGCAGTTTTGGGAGTTCGTGGGCTGAAGCTTTCTTT. Translated, it gives CASSFGSSWAEAFF.

This clone was observed a handful of times. V usage is TRBV30 and J usage is TRBJ2-5; TRBD1 is a possible D gene (5 bases). This CDR3 spans 13 amino acids. Germline V gene lookup returns CDR1 GTSNPN and CDR2 SVGIG (reference sequence). V was cut by 1 base and J by 2 bases, with 8 bases left in between. This CDR3 is CAWSGGGQETQYF. CDR3 in DNA: TGTGCCTGGAGTGGGGGCGGACAAGAGACCCAGTACTTC.

The chain recombines TRBV29-1 with TRBJ2-3; TRBD1 matches at 7 bases. The CDR3 spans 16 residues. The germline CDR1 and CDR2 sequences are SQVTM and ANQGSEA. The ends lost 0 bases at V and 2 bases at J; junction bases unmatched: 8. CDR3 amino acids: CSVEEPTGPFTDTQYF. CDR3 in DNA: TGCAGCGTTGAAGAACCGACAGGGCCGTTCACAGATACGCAGTATTTT.

V and J are TRBV9 and TRBJ1-1; 7 bases are shared with TRBD1. Looked up from germline, CDR1 is SGDLS and CDR2 is YYNGEE. The CDR3 is made up of 15 amino acids. V dropped 3 bases and J dropped 6; count of bases not matched to a gene: 11. CDR3 protein: CASSGTGKEEAEAFF. In nucleotides, the CDR3 is TGTGCCAGCAGCGGGACAGGAAAAGAAGAGGCTGAAGCTTTCTTT.

The gene calls are TRBV5-4 and TRBJ2-7, with TRBD2 as a possible D gene (5 bases). This CDR3 is built from 13 residues. Trimming removed 3 bases at V and 2 bases at J, with 9 bases between. Per germline, CDR1 SGHNT and CDR2 YYREEE (reference sequence). The DNA of the CDR3 is TGTGCCAGCAGCTACGACGGGGCCTACGAGCAGTACTTC. It yields the protein CASSYDGAYEQYF.

The genes are TRBV15 and TRBJ1-5; possible D gene TRBD1, 5 bases. Germline V gene lookup returns CDR1 LNHNV and CDR2 YYDKDF (reference sequence). Trimming pared 6 bases from V and 4 bases from J, leaving 13 bases between. The CDR3 has 14 residues. CDR3 region: CATRGAGGNQPQHF. The CDR3 nucleotides read TGTGCCACCAGAGGGGCGGGAGGGAATCAGCCCCAGCATTTT.

The chain uses TRBV7-8 and TRBJ1-6; TRBD1 matches at 9 bases. The junction had 3 bases not matched to a gene; V was cut back by 2 bases and J by 10 bases. CDR3 length: 14 residues. Germline lookup yields CDR1 SGHVS and CDR2 FQNEAQ. The CDR3 reads CASSLRTGESPLHF. The CDR3 DNA follows: TGTGCCAGCAGCTTAAGGACAGGGGAGTCACCCCTCCACTTT.

The chain couples TRBV4-1 to TRBJ2-1; 11 positions match TRBD2. Germline V lookup: CDR1 MGHRA, CDR2 YSYEKL. This CDR3 is 17 amino acids long. V lost 2 bases to trimming and J lost 0 bases; unmatched junction nucleotides: 3. CDR3: CASSQTSGGSSYNEQFF. CDR3 in DNA: TGCGCCAGCAGCCAAACTAGCGGGGGTAGCTCCTACAATGAGCAGTTCTTC.